The 26 T cell receptor beta chains listed next were all sequenced from one sample in a study of CD8 T cells in Susac syndrome. RNA amounts of roughly 0.45 to 1 ug underwent reverse transcription with random hexamers. TCRdb analysed the immunoSEQ multiplex PCR reads with MiXCR anew, one entry per CDR3 protein. The data contain some 150,000 distinct CDR3 sequences, around 95% of them seen just once; the ten biggest clones take up over 0.2%. The sample comprised CD8+ T cells from PBMCs. The receptors shown here come from a human donor with multiple sclerosis.

The chain combines TRBV7-9 with TRBJ2-5; D possibly uses TRBD1 or TRBD2 (5 bases each). V was trimmed by 10 bases and J by 12 bases, leaving 18 bases between them. This CDR3 is 11 amino acids long. Per germline, CDR1 SEHNR and CDR2 FQNEAQ (reference sequence). CDR3 nucleotide sequence: TGTGCCACCATAATCCTAGGGGAGAAGTACTTC. Its protein product is CATIILGEKYF. Full variable domain (outside the CDR3, taken from reference TRBV7-9 and TRBJ2-5): DTGVSQNPRHKITKRGQNVTFRCDPISEHNRLYWYRQTLGQGPEFLTYFQNEAQLEKSRLLSDRFSAERPKGSFSTLEIQRTEQGDSAMYLCATIILGEKYFGPGTRLLVL.

This chain joins TRBV4-1 and TRBJ2-3; D not resolved. This CDR3 has 14 amino acids. The germline V gene has CDR1 MGHRA and CDR2 YSYEKL. The V end was cut by 5 bases, the J end by 1 base, with 10 bases between. DNA of the CDR3: TGCGCCAGCAGCTCTCGAATTGGCACAGATACGCAGTATTTT. This encodes CASSSRIGTDTQYF.

The chain recombines TRBV3-1 with TRBJ2-3, with a tentative D call TRBD2 (6 bases). The CDR3 spans 17 residues. V was clipped by 5 bases and J by 4 bases, with 22 bases between them. The germline CDR1 and CDR2 sequences are LGHDT and YNNKEL (reference sequence). This CDR3 is CASSGRGLTSIADTQYF. In DNA form, the CDR3 reads TGTGCCAGCAGCGGGCGGGGCCTTACATCGATCGCAGATACGCAGTATTTT.

This chain connects TRBV27 to TRBJ2-4; D not resolved. The CDR3 has 14 residues. Trimming left V 0 bases short and J 3 bases short, with 6 bases between. Germline V CDR1 and CDR2: MNHEY, SMNVEV (reference sequence). CDR3: CASSLSPGKNIQYF. The CDR3 DNA is TGTGCCAGCAGTTTATCGCCAGGCAAAAACATTCAGTACTTC.

This chain links TRBV2 with TRBJ1-3; the D is unclear. V lost 10 bases and J lost 4, with 11 bases in between. This CDR3 is built from 12 residues. Germline CDR1 SNHLY, CDR2 FYNNEI. The CDR3 DNA reads TGTGCCATCCCAAGGCCCGGAAACACCATATATTTT. Its translation is CAIPRPGNTIYF.

The chain is built from TRBV4-1 and TRBJ2-7; D is tentatively TRBD1 or TRBD2 (7 bases each). CDR1 is MGHRA and CDR2 is YSYEKL in the germline V gene. CDR3 length equals 15 residues. V shed 3 bases and J shed 3 bases, with 15 bases lying between them. The CDR3, as DNA: TGCGCCAGCAGCCAGGGCCTCAGGGGGGGCTACGAGCAGTACTTC. This sequence encodes CASSQGLRGGYEQYF.

This chain uses TRBV3-1 with TRBJ2-2; no clear D. The CDR3 loop spans 17 amino acids. The V gene's germline CDR1 is LGHDT and CDR2 YNNKEL (reference sequence). V was shortened by 4 bases and J by 1 base, with 16 bases between the two germline ends. CDR3 DNA: TGTGCCAGCAGCCTTCGTTCTGAGTGGGGGAACACCGGGGAGCTGTTTTTT. This gives the protein CASSLRSEWGNTGELFF.

This clonotype was recorded only once. This chain connects TRBV5-6 to TRBJ2-7, with D perhaps given as TRBD1 or TRBD2 (5 bases each). This CDR3 is 14 amino acids long. CDR1 is SGHDT and CDR2 is YYEEEE in the germline V gene. Trimming left V 4 bases short and J 3 bases short, with 14 bases between. CDR3 amino acids: CASSPGRNFYEQYF. The CDR3 nucleotides are TGTGCCAGCAGCCCGGGACGGAACTTCTACGAGCAGTACTTC.

The J gene is TRBJ1-5, the V gene TRBV6-2 or TRBV6-3; D might be TRBD1 (5 bases). V dropped 0 bases and J dropped 15 bases, with 9 bases sitting between them. The CDR3 extends over 11 amino acids. From germline, CDR1 is MNHEY and CDR2 SVGEGT. The CDR3 sequence is CASSYSTERHF. The CDR3 nucleotides read TGTGCCAGCAGTTACTCGACAGAGCGGCATTTT.

The rearrangement links TRBV25-1 to TRBJ1-4, with TRBD1 as a possible D gene (6 bases). The germline V and J ends were trimmed by 1 base and 6 bases, with 12 bases remaining between them. This CDR3 spans 15 amino acids. The germline gives CDR1 MGHDK, CDR2 SYGVNS. Written as DNA, the CDR3 is TGTGCCAGCAGTGAATCGGAGGGGGAGGATGAAAAACTGTTTTTT. It specifies CASSESEGEDEKLFF.

The J gene is TRBJ2-1, the V gene TRBV9; 9 bases agree with TRBD2. CDR1 and CDR2 (germline): SGDLS, YYNGEE. The CDR3 covers 15 residues. The V segment lost 3 bases and the J segment 6 bases; nucleotides outside the gene matches: 7. The CDR3 DNA reads TGTGCCAGCAGCGGAGCGGGGGGAAACATCAATGAGCAGTTCTTC. Encoded protein: CASSGAGGNINEQFF.

CDR3: CASGFGQGYSYEQYF. In DNA form, the CDR3 reads TGTGCTAGTGGTTTCGGGCAGGGGTATTCCTACGAGCAGTACTTC. The J gene is TRBJ2-7, the V gene TRBV12-5, with D perhaps matching TRBD1 (6 bases). The V and J ends lost 3 bases and 1 base respectively, with 13 bases between them. In germline, CDR1 is LGHNT, CDR2 FRNRAP. This CDR3 comprises 15 residues.

This sequence joins TRBV3-1 and TRBJ2-7; 7 bases map to TRBD1. Germline loops: CDR1 LGHDT, CDR2 YNNKEL (reference sequence). The trim removed 4 bases at V and 5 bases at J, leaving 11 bases unmatched. The CDR3 runs 15 residues. The CDR3 DNA reads as TGTGCCAGCAGCCGAATCCGACAGGGCGCAGACGAGCAGTACTTC. Its translation is CASSRIRQGADEQYF.

The count of this clonotype is one. The V call is TRBV30, the J call TRBJ2-1; 7 nucleotides line up with TRBD2. The CDR3 length is 14 residues. The germline V gene encodes CDR1 GTSNPN and CDR2 SVGIG (reference sequence). The junction had 6 bases not matched to a gene; V was cut back by 3 bases and J by 4 bases. For the CDR3, the DNA is TGTGCCTGGAGGGGAGGGGCCAATTACAATGAGCAGTTCTTC. Protein: CAWRGGANYNEQFF.

This clonotype was counted a single time. The V and J genes are TRBV27 and TRBJ1-1, with D possibly matching TRBD1 (6 bases). This CDR3 spans 14 amino acids. V dropped 3 bases and J dropped 5 bases, with 13 bases sitting between them. CDR1 is MNHEY and CDR2 is SMNVEV in the germline V gene (reference sequence). This CDR3 is CASSFRGGQTEAFF. The CDR3 nucleotides are TGTGCCAGCAGTTTCCGAGGGGGGCAAACTGAAGCTTTCTTT.

V is TRBV12-3 or TRBV12-4 and J is TRBJ1-5; possibly TRBD1 for D (6 bases). Between the trimmed V and J ends, which lost 3 bases and 7 bases, there was a span of 10 bases. CDR3 length: 13 amino acids. CDR3 nucleotide sequence: TGTGCCAGCAGTTTTACAGGGAAACAGCCCCAGCATTTT. This gives the protein CASSFTGKQPQHF.

This chain links TRBV7-2 with TRBJ2-7, with 7 bases identical to TRBD1. The V segment lost 2 bases and the J segment 5 bases; nucleotides outside the gene matches: 6. CDR3 length equals 14 residues. CDR1 and CDR2 (germline): SGHTA, FQGNSA. The CDR3 spells CASSLPGQSHEQYF. For the CDR3, the DNA is TGTGCCAGCAGCTTACCGGGACAGTCCCACGAGCAGTACTTC.

The chain uses TRBV7-8 and TRBJ2-1, with D perhaps matching TRBD1 (7 bases). The germline V gene encodes CDR1 SGHVS and CDR2 FQNEAQ. Trimming took 2 bases from V and 7 from J, leaving 15 bases between them. This CDR3 is 15 amino acids long. The CDR3 spells CASSLLEGAGNEQFF. The CDR3 DNA reads as TGTGCCAGCAGCTTATTGGAGGGGGCGGGGAATGAGCAGTTCTTC.

This chain links TRBV7-9 with TRBJ2-3; 7 bases match TRBD1. CDR3 length equals 13 residues. J gave up 5 bases and V 5 bases, and 4 bases lay outside the gene matches. In germline, CDR1 is SEHNR, CDR2 FQNEAQ (reference sequence). For the CDR3, the DNA is TGTGCCAGCAGCCTCAACAGGGGAGATACGCAGTATTTT. It codes for CASSLNRGDTQYF. Variable domain in full (rest from reference TRBV7-9 and TRBJ2-3): DTGVSQNPRHKITKRGQNVTFRCDPISEHNRLYWYRQTLGQGPEFLTYFQNEAQLEKSRLLSDRFSAERPKGSFSTLEIQRTEQGDSAMYLCASSLNRGDTQYFGPGTRLTVL.

The rearrangement links TRBV30 to TRBJ1-1; D gene unclear. The V and J ends lost 3 bases and 4 bases respectively, with 9 bases between them. From germline, CDR1 is GTSNPN and CDR2 SVGIG (reference sequence). The CDR3 is 12 amino acids. CDR3 amino acids: CAWSDTPTEAFF. CDR3 nucleotide sequence: TGTGCCTGGAGCGATACACCCACTGAAGCTTTCTTT. Complete variable domain (other parts from reference TRBV30 and TRBJ1-1): SQTIHQWPATLVQPVGSPLSLECTVEGTSNPNLYWYRQAAGRGLQLLFYSVGIGQISSEVPQNLSASRPQDRQFILSSKKLLLSDSGFYLCAWSDTPTEAFFGQGTRLTVV.

On this clonotype itself: One end of the junction does not line up with germline, which may come from a read error. This sequence joins TRBV2 and TRBJ2-7; no firm D call. The CDR3 runs 15 residues. Per the germline V gene, CDR1 is SNHLY and CDR2 is FYNNEI. The CDR3 region has the DNA TGTGCCAGCAGTCGCCATCCCGGTGGGAAGGAAGAGTGGGGCTTC. Its translation: CASSRHPGGKEEWGF. Supplemented by reference TRBV2 and TRBJ2-7, the full variable domain reads EPEVTQTPSHQVTQMGQEVILRCVPISNHLYFYWYRQILGQKVEFLVSFYNNEISEKSEIFDDQFSVERPDGSNFTLKIRSTKLEDSAMYFCASSRHPGGKEEWGFGPGTRLTVT.

The chain couples TRBV27 to TRBJ2-3; the D is unclear. The CDR3 contains 14 residues. V lost 3 bases and J lost 8, with 15 bases in between. Germline-derived CDR1 and CDR2 are MNHEY and SMNVEV (reference sequence). The CDR3 nucleotides are TGTGCCAGCAGTTTCTCTACCAATGTTGGTACGCAGTATTTT. It specifies CASSFSTNVGTQYF.

The V call is TRBV5-6, the J call TRBJ1-2; D gene unclear. Germline lookup yields CDR1 SGHDT and CDR2 YYEEEE. This CDR3 is built from 13 residues. Trimming pared 4 bases from V and 8 bases from J, leaving 15 bases between. CDR3 in DNA: TGTGCCAGCAGCACTCACAGCCTCCGGGGCTACACCTTC. Translating it yields CASSTHSLRGYTF.

V is TRBV29-1 and J is TRBJ1-2; 7 nucleotides align to TRBD1. The CDR3 runs 13 residues. Germline lookup yields CDR1 SQVTM and CDR2 ANQGSEA. V was pared by 4 bases and J by 4 bases, with 6 bases of the junction left unmatched. The CDR3 is CSVVETGIYGYTF. CDR3 coding DNA: TGCAGCGTTGTCGAGACAGGGATCTATGGCTACACCTTC.

The chain combines TRBV28 with TRBJ2-2; 8 nucleotides agree with TRBD1. Trimming removed 3 bases from V and 3 bases from J; junction bases left unmatched: 3. Germline V gives CDR1 MDHEN, CDR2 SYDVKM. The CDR3 has 15 residues. The CDR3 region is CASSFYRGYTGELFF. In DNA, the CDR3 is TGTGCCAGCAGTTTCTACAGGGGGTACACCGGGGAGCTGTTTTTT.

The chain couples TRBV27 to TRBJ1-1, with unresolved D. CDR1 MNHEY and CDR2 SMNVEV come from the germline V gene (reference sequence). The length of the CDR3 is 13 residues. V shed 1 base and J shed 4 bases, with 7 bases lying between them. The CDR3 is CASSLFVTTEAFF. CDR3 coding DNA: TGTGCCAGCAGTTTATTTGTGACCACTGAAGCTTTCTTT.